Listed below are T cell receptor beta chains from one sample, sequenced in a study of blood T cell repertoires in COVID-19. Using immunoSEQ multiplex PCR, the repertoire was profiled, and TCRdb retains in-frame clones only, with some absent. The repertoire has about 250,000 clones, around 82% of them found once; the top ten carry approximately 5.4%. Sequencing was carried out using peripheral blood. The receptors stem from a man older than 75 with acute or convalescent COVID-19. Both conserved end residues are part of each CDR3. Each record gives: D gene, clone size, V gene, J gene, CDR3 length, CDR3 DNA, CDR3 protein. A D gene is named only where the DNA matches it firmly. Size values are once, few and many counts, or a class for expanded clones, and some rows have none.

d_gene: TRBD2
abundance: -
v_gene: TRBV15
j_gene: TRBJ2-3
len: 13
CDR3nt: TGTGCCACGGCTAGCGGGGGGACAGATACGCAGTATTTT
CDR3aa: CATASGGTDTQYF

d_gene: -
abundance: -
v_gene: TRBV5-1
j_gene: TRBJ2-2
len: 15
CDR3nt: TGCGCCAGCAGCTTGGGCCCCCAGGGGACCGGGGAGCTGTTTTTT
CDR3aa: CASSLGPQGTGELFF

d_gene: TRBD2
abundance: once
v_gene: TRBV11-2
j_gene: TRBJ2-7
len: 16
CDR3nt: TGTGCCAGCAGCTTAGCATGGCTAGCGGGAGACTACGAGCAGTACTTC
CDR3aa: CASSLAWLAGDYEQYF

d_gene: -
abundance: -
v_gene: TRBV2
j_gene: TRBJ2-7
len: 14
CDR3nt: TGTGCCAGCGCTGCCATCCGCGGATACTACGAGCAGTACTTC
CDR3aa: CASAAIRGYYEQYF

d_gene: -
abundance: few
v_gene: TRBV27
j_gene: TRBJ1-5
len: 15
CDR3nt: TGTGCCAGCAGTTTGACACAATCGAGCAATCAGCCCCAGCATTTT
CDR3aa: CASSLTQSSNQPQHF

d_gene: -
abundance: -
v_gene: TRBV9
j_gene: TRBJ2-5
len: 15
CDR3nt: TGTGCCAGCAGCCCACGCCGAGGCGGTCAAGAGACCCAGTACTTC
CDR3aa: CASSPRRGGQETQYF

d_gene: -
abundance: -
v_gene: TRBV10-2
j_gene: TRBJ1-5
len: 14
CDR3nt: TGCGCCAGCAGTGAGTCGGGCAGCAGTCAGCCCCAGCATTTT
CDR3aa: CASSESGSSQPQHF

d_gene: TRBD1
abundance: -
v_gene: TRBV6-5
j_gene: TRBJ2-2
len: 15
CDR3nt: TGTGCCAGCAGTTACGGCCGACAGGGCGCCGGGGAGCTGTTTTTT
CDR3aa: CASSYGRQGAGELFF

d_gene: TRBD1
abundance: -
v_gene: TRBV11-2
j_gene: TRBJ2-2
len: 14
CDR3nt: TGTGCCACCCAGGACAGGGGTGTGTTGGGGGAGCTGTTTTTT
CDR3aa: CATQDRGVLGELFF

d_gene: TRBD2
abundance: -
v_gene: TRBV14
j_gene: TRBJ2-3
len: 14
CDR3nt: TGTGCCAGCAGCCGGCTAGCGGTCACAGATACGCAGTATTTT
CDR3aa: CASSRLAVTDTQYF

d_gene: -
abundance: -
v_gene: TRBV6-5
j_gene: TRBJ2-5
len: 14
CDR3nt: TGTGCCAGCAGCGCACAGGGTTCGGGCGAGACCCAGTACTTC
CDR3aa: CASSAQGSGETQYF

d_gene: -
abundance: -
v_gene: TRBV9
j_gene: TRBJ2-7
len: 14
CDR3nt: TGTGCCAGCAGCGTAGGCCCAGGGCCTAGCGAGCAGTACTTC
CDR3aa: CASSVGPGPSEQYF

d_gene: TRBD2
abundance: -
v_gene: TRBV19
j_gene: TRBJ2-3
len: 15
CDR3nt: TGTGCCAGTAGAGCAGGACTAGCCCCCACAGATACGCAGTATTTT
CDR3aa: CASRAGLAPTDTQYF

d_gene: TRBD2
abundance: once
v_gene: TRBV3-1/TRBV3-2
j_gene: TRBJ2-3
len: 17
CDR3nt: TGTGCCAGCAGCCACCTCACACTAGCGGGGGGTTCAGATACGCAGTATTTT
CDR3aa: CASSHLTLAGGSDTQYF

d_gene: TRBD1
abundance: -
v_gene: TRBV5-1
j_gene: TRBJ2-7
len: 15
CDR3nt: TGCGCCAGCAGCTTGCCGCGGACAGGGTTGAACGAGCAGTACTTC
CDR3aa: CASSLPRTGLNEQYF

d_gene: TRBD2
abundance: -
v_gene: TRBV5-4
j_gene: TRBJ2-2
len: 15
CDR3nt: TGTGCCAGCAGCTTGGAATGGGGTAGCGGGGGCATGCTGTTTTTT
CDR3aa: CASSLEWGSGGMLFF

d_gene: -
abundance: once
v_gene: TRBV2
j_gene: TRBJ2-3
len: 16
CDR3nt: TGTGCCAGCAGCCCCCGGAGGCGGGGTCCCACAGATACGCAGTATTTT
CDR3aa: CASSPRRRGPTDTQYF

d_gene: -
abundance: -
v_gene: TRBV3-1/TRBV3-2
j_gene: TRBJ2-5
len: 14
CDR3nt: TGTGCCAGCAGCCCGCGGTCGGGAGTGGAGACCCAGTACTTC
CDR3aa: CASSPRSGVETQYF

d_gene: -
abundance: -
v_gene: TRBV4-1
j_gene: TRBJ1-6
len: 15
CDR3nt: TGCGCCAGCAGCCAAGGGGCCGGCTATAATTCACCCCTCCACTTT
CDR3aa: CASSQGAGYNSPLHF

d_gene: TRBD1
abundance: few
v_gene: TRBV27
j_gene: TRBJ1-2
len: 15
CDR3nt: TGTGCCAGCAGCCAGGGACAGGGATTTCTACCGGGCTACACCTTC
CDR3aa: CASSQGQGFLPGYTF

d_gene: -
abundance: few
v_gene: TRBV9
j_gene: TRBJ1-3
len: 17
CDR3nt: TGTGCCAGCAGCGTAGGGACGGGGGCAAGCGGGAGAAACACCATATATTTT
CDR3aa: CASSVGTGASGRNTIYF

d_gene: TRBD1
abundance: -
v_gene: TRBV27
j_gene: TRBJ1-5
len: 14
CDR3nt: TGTGCCAGCAGTTTCGAGGGGGCGGGGAAACCCCAGCATTTT
CDR3aa: CASSFEGAGKPQHF

d_gene: -
abundance: -
v_gene: TRBV3-1/TRBV3-2
j_gene: TRBJ1-1
len: 12
CDR3nt: TGTGCCAGCAGCCTCGGGGTCACTGAAGCTTTCTTT
CDR3aa: CASSLGVTEAFF

d_gene: -
abundance: -
v_gene: TRBV5-1
j_gene: TRBJ1-1
len: 14
CDR3nt: TGCGCCAGCAGCTTACAGACAGGGAACACTGAAGCTTTCTTT
CDR3aa: CASSLQTGNTEAFF

d_gene: TRBD1
abundance: -
v_gene: TRBV5-6
j_gene: TRBJ2-2
len: 16
CDR3nt: TGTGCCAGCAGGTCCCGACAGGGGACGAACACCGGGGAGCTGTTTTTT
CDR3aa: CASRSRQGTNTGELFF